This T cell receptor (beta chain) appears in the sequencing data of a study of blood T cell repertoires in COVID-19. As for the study in general: Nucleic acid was either cDNA or gDNA, and it came from T cells, B-cell-depleted T cells, or PBMCs.

Profiled with immunoSEQ multiplex PCR; TCRdb holds only in-frame clones, not every one. In the table there are a few hundred thousand clones, roughly 88% of which are singletons. Participants spanned ages about 18 to 90 years and resided in 20 to 30 US areas. This clone was seen more than once but under ten times. This sample also contains other DNA sequences that code for the same CDR3. The material sequenced was PBMCs or T cells enriched from blood (not recorded which). The clonotype comes from a woman between 35 and 50 years old who had recovered from COVID-19.

The CDR3 loop is CASRGQGVYGYTF. The CDR3 DNA reads as TGTGCCAGCAGAGGACAGGGGGTTTATGGCTACACCTTC. The chain has TRBV12-3 or TRBV12-4 and TRBJ1-2; 10 bases align to TRBD1. V shed 6 bases, J shed 5 bases, and the junction held 3 bases outside the gene matches. This CDR3 comprises 13 residues.